The subject of this entry is one T cell receptor beta chain. Its target is unknown. The V end was cut by 1 base, the J end by 2 bases, with 5 bases between. CDR3 length: 14 residues. Germline loops: CDR1 SGHTA, CDR2 FQGNSA. The repertoire was sequenced with immunoSEQ multiplex PCR; TCRdb's copy has only in-frame clones and lacks some. The sample includes tens of thousands of clones, more than 70% of them seen just once. Culture lasted about 10 days before CD4+ T cell isolation. The data derive from a study of vaccination effects on CD4 cells after COVID-19. Study-level information: A few million PBMC were seeded per well and grown in the presence of 10 IU/ml IL-2 and about 10 ug/ml peptides.

General study findings and limits: Late after vaccination, infection- and vaccine-induced clones showed marked clonal contraction.

Here the sequenced sample was CD4+ T cells from PBMCs cultured without peptide, taken before COVID-19 vaccination. This sequence originates from a human donor who received a COVID-19 vaccine. V and J are TRBV7-2 and TRBJ2-2, with D unresolved. The CDR3: CASSLVANTGELFF. The CDR3 coding sequence is TGTGCCAGCAGCTTAGTAGCCAACACCGGGGAGCTGTTTTTT.